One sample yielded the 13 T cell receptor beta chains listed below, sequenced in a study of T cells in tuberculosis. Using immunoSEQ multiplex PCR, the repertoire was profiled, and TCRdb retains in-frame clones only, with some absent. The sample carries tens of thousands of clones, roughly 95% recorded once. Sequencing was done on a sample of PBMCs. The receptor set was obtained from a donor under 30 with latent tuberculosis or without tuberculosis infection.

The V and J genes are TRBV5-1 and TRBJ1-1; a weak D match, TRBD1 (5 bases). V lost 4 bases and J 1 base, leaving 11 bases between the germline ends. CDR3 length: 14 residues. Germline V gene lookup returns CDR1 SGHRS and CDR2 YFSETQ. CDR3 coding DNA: TGCGCCAGCAGCCTCCAGACAGCGAACACTGAAGCTTTCTTT. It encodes CASSLQTANTEAFF.

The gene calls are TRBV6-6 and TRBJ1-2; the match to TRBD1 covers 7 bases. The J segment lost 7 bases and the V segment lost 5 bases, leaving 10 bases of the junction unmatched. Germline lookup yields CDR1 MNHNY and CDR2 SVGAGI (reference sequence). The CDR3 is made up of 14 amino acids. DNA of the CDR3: TGTGCCAGCAGTCCCCGACAGGGTGAGGCTGGCTACACCTTC. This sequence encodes CASSPRQGEAGYTF.

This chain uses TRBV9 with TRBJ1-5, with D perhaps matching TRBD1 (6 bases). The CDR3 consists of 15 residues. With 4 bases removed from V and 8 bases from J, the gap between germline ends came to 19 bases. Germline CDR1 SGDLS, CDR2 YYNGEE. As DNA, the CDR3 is TGTGCCAGCAGCCCGCGAGGGGGGGTCTTAGAGCCCCAGCATTTT. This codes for CASSPRGGVLEPQHF.

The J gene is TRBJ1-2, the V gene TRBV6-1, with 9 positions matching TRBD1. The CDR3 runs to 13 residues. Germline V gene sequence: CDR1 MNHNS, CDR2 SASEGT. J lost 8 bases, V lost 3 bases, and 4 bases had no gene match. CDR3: CASSETGGGGYTF. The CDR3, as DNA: TGTGCCAGCAGTGAGACAGGGGGGGGAGGCTACACCTTC.

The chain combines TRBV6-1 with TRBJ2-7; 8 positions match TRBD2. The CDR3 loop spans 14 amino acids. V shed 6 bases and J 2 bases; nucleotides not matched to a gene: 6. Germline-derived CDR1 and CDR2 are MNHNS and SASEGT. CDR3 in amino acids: CASSQRELAYEQYF. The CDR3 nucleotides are TGTGCCAGCAGCCAGCGGGAGTTGGCCTACGAGCAGTACTTC.

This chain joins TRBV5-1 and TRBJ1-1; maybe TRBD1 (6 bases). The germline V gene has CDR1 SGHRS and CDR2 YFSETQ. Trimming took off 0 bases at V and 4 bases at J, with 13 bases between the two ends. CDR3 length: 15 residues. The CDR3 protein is CASSLVPQGPTEAFF. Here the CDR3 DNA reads TGCGCCAGCAGCTTGGTTCCACAGGGTCCCACTGAAGCTTTCTTT.

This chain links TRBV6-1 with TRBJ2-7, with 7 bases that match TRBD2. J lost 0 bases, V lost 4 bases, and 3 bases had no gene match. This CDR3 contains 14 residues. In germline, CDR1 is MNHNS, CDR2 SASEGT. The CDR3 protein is CASSGWDYSYEQYF. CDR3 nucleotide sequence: TGTGCCAGCAGTGGGTGGGACTACTCCTACGAGCAGTACTTC.

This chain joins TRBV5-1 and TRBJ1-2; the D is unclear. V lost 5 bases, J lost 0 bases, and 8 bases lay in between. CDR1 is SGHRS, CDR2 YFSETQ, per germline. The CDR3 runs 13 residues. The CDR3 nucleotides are TGCGCCAGCAGGGTCGGGTCTAACTATGGCTACACCTTC. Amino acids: CASRVGSNYGYTF. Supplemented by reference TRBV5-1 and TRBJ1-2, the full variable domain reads KAGVTQTPRYLIKTRGQQVTLSCSPISGHRSVSWYQQTPGQGLQFLFEYFSETQRNKGNFPGRFSGRQFSNSRSEMNVSTLELGDSALYLCASRVGSNYGYTFGSGTRLTVV.

The CDR3 loop reads CASSQVTGLAGVNGEQFF. For the CDR3, the DNA is TGTGCCAGCAGCCAAGTAACCGGACTAGCGGGAGTGAATGGGGAGCAGTTCTTC. V usage is TRBV4-2 and J usage is TRBJ2-1; 13 positions agree with TRBD2. Germline CDR1 LGHNA, CDR2 YNFKEQ. J lost 10 bases, V lost 1 base, and 13 bases had no gene match. The CDR3 runs to 18 residues.

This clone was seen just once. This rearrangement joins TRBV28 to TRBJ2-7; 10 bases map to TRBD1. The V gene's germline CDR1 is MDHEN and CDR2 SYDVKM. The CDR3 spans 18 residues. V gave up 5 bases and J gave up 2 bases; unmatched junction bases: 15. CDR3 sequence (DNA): TGTGCCAGCAGTCCCCGGCGACAGGGGGCATTCATCCCCTACGAGCAGTACTTC. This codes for CASSPRRQGAFIPYEQYF.

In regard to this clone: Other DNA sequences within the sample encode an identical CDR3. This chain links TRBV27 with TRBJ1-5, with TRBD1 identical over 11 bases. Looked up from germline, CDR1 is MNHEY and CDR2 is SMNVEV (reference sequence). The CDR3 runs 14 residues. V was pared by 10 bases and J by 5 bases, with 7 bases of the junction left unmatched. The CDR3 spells CANRDRGADQPQHF. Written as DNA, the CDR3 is TGTGCCAACCGGGACAGGGGGGCGGATCAGCCCCAGCATTTT.

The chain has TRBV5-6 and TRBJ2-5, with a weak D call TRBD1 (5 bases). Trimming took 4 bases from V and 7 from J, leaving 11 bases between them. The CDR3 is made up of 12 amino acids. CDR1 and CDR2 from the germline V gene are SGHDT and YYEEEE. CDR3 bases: TGTGCCAGCAGCGTTTATCAGGGGACCCAGTACTTC. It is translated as CASSVYQGTQYF. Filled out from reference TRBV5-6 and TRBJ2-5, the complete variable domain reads DAGVTQSPTHLIKTRGQQVTLRCSPKSGHDTVSWYQQALGQGPQFIFQYYEEEERQRGNFPDRFSGHQFPNYSSELNVNALLLGDSALYLCASSVYQGTQYFGPGTRLLVL.

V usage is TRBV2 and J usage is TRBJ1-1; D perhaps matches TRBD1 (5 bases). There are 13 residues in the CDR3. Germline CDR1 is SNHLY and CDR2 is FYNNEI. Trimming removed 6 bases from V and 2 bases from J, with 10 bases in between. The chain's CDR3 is CASRRGSNTEAFF. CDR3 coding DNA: TGTGCCAGCAGGCGGGGCTCTAACACTGAAGCTTTCTTT. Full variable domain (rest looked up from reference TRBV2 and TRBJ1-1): EPEVTQTPSHQVTQMGQEVILRCVPISNHLYFYWYRQILGQKVEFLVSFYNNEISEKSEIFDDQFSVERPDGSNFTLKIRSTKLEDSAMYFCASRRGSNTEAFFGQGTRLTVV.